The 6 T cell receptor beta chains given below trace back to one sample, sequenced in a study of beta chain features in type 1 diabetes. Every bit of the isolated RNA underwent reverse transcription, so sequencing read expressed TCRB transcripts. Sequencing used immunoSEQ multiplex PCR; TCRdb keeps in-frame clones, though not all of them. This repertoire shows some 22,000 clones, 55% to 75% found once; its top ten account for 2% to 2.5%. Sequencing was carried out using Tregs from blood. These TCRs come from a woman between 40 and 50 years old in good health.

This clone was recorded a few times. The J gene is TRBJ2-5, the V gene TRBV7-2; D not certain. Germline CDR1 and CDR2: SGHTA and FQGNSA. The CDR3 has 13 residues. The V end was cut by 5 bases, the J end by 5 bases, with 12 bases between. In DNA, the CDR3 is TGTGCCAGCAGCGGAGACCCAAAGGAGACCCAGTACTTC. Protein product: CASSGDPKETQYF.

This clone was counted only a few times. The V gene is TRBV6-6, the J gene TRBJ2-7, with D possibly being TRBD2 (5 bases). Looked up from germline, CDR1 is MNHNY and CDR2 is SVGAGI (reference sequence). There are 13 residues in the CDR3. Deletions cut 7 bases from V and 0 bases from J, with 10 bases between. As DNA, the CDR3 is TGTGCCAGCAAGAACGGGGACTCCTACGAGCAGTACTTC. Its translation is CASKNGDSYEQYF.

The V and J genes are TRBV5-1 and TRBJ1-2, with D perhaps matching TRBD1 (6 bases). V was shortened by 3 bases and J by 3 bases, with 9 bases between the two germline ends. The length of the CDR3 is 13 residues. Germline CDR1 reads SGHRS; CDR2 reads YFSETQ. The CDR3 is CASSSGHYYGYTF. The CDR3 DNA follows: TGCGCCAGCAGCTCGGGACACTACTATGGCTACACCTTC.

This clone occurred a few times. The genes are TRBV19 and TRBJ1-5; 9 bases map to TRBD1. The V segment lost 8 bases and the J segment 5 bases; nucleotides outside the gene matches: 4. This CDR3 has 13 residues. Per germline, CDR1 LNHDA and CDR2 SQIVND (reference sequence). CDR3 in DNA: TGTGCCAGTTCTACAGGGGGCGATCAGCCCCAGCATTTT. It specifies CASSTGGDQPQHF.

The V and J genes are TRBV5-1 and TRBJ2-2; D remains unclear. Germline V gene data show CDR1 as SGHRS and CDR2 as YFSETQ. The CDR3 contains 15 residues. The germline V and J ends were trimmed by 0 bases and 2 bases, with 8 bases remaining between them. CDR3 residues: CASSLGRLNTGELFF. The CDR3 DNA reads TGCGCCAGCAGCTTGGGGCGGTTAAACACCGGGGAGCTGTTTTTT.

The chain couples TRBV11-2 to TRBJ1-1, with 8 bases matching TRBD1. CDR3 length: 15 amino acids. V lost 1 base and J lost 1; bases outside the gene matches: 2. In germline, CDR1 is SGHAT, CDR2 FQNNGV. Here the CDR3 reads CASSLGDRPNTEAFF. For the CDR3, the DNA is TGTGCCAGCAGCTTAGGGGACAGGCCGAACACTGAAGCTTTCTTT.